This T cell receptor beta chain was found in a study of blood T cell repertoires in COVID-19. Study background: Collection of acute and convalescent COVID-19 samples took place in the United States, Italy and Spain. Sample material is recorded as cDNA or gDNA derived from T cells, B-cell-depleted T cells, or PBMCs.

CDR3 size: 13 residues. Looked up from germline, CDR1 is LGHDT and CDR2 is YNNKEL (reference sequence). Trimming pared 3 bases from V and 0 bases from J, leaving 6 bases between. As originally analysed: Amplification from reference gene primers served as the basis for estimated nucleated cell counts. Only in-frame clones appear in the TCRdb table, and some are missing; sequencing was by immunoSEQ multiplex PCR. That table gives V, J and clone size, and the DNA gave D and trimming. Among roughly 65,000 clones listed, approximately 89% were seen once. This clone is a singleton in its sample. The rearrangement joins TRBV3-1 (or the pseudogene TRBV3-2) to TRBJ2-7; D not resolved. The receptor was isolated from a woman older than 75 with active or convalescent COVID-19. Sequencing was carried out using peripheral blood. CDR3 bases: TGTGCCAGCAGCCAGCGGTACTCCTACGAGCAGTACTTC. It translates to CASSQRYSYEQYF.